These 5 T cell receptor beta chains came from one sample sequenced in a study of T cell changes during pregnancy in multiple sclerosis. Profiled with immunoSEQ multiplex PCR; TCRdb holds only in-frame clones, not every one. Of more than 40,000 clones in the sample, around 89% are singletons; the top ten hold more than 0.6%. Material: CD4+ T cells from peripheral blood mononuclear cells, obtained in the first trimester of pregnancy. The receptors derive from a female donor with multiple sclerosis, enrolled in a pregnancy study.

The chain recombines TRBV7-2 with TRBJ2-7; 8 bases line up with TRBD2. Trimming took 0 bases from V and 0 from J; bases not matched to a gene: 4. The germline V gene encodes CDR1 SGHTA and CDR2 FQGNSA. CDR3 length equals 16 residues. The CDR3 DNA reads TGTGCCAGCAGCTTAGCCTCTACTAGCGGCTCCTACGAGCAGTACTTC. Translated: CASSLASTSGSYEQYF.

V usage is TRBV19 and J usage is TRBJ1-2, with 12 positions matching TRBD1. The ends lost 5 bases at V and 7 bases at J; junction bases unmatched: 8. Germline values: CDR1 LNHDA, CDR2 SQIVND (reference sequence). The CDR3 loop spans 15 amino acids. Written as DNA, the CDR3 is TGTGCCAGTAGTGATCCGGGACAGGGGGCGAGTGGCTACACCTTC. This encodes CASSDPGQGASGYTF.

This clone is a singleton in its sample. The CDR3 protein is CSVGGATNEKLFF. The CDR3 nucleotides are TGCAGCGTTGGGGGCGCCACTAATGAAAAACTGTTTTTT. This sequence joins TRBV29-1 and TRBJ1-4; TRBD1 might be the D (5 bases). The germline gives CDR1 SQVTM, CDR2 ANQGSEA. The CDR3 has 13 amino acids. The V gene lost 4 bases and the J gene lost 2 bases, with 8 bases spanning the gap.

DNA for the CDR3: TGTGCCAGCTCACCAAGGGACAGGGTCCTCTACAATGAGCAGTTCTTC. Encoded protein: CASSPRDRVLYNEQFF. This chain links TRBV18 with TRBJ2-1, with 9 bases lining up with TRBD1. The germline V gene encodes CDR1 KGHSH and CDR2 LQKENI. The CDR3 contains 16 residues. Losses at the gene ends were 2 bases for V and 3 bases for J; bases not matched to a gene: 5.

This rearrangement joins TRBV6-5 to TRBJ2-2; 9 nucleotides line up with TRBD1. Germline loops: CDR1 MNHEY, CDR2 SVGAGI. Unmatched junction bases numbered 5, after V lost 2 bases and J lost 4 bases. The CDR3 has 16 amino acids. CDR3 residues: CASSYLGQGLTGELFF. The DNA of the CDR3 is TGTGCCAGCAGTTACCTGGGACAGGGACTCACCGGGGAGCTGTTTTTT.